The clone carrying this T cell receptor (beta chain) appeared many times. The sample belongs to a study of low-dose radiotherapy and immunotherapy resistance in tumors. The overall study: The study gave Cohort 2 1 Gy per fraction every two weeks, totaling 13 Gy over 26 weeks. Patients were given intravenous nivolumab 240 mg every two weeks plus ipilimumab 1 mg/kg every six weeks. Both TCRalpha and TCRbeta chains were reverse transcribed with V-gene-specific primers.

Using a constant-region primer together with a V-primer adapter, TCRs were subjected to around 20 PCR cycles of amplification. TCRdb re-analysed the reads in MiXCR, keeping a single row per CDR3 protein. The sample has under 60,000 distinct CDR3 sequences; 33% are singletons. This CDR3 contains 12 residues. Germline assignment: CDR1 SGHTA and CDR2 FQGNSA. The V end was cut by 4 bases, the J end by 12 bases, with 13 bases between. Time point of the sample: after trial treatment. Sample treatment: LDRT plus nivolumab, ipilimumab, low-dose cyclophosphamide and aspirin (RACIN trial). The rearrangement uses TRBV7-2 and TRBJ2-1, with D perhaps TRBD1 (6 bases). This specimen consisted of PBMCs, obtained after low-dose radiotherapy plus immunotherapy. The sequence derives from a male donor with rectosigmoid adenocarcinoma. The CDR3 bases are TGTGCCAGCAGCTCAGACAGGCAGGGGCAGTTCTTC. Residues: CASSSDRQGQFF.